This T cell receptor (beta chain) is drawn from a study of post-analysis software for immune sequencing data. Overall study findings and caveats: TRBV5-6, TRBV5-1 and TRBV20-1 were among a few TRBV segments more frequent in patients than controls. Analysis by F measure revealed that same-batch samples clustered strongly together. Significantly lower normalized Chao1 diversity was found in patients with multiple sclerosis relative to controls.

This clonotype has only a few counts. Its antigen is currently unknown. Trimming removed 3 bases from V and 4 bases from J, with 14 bases in between. The CDR3 is made up of 15 amino acids. Per the germline V gene, CDR1 is SGHTA and CDR2 is FQGNSA. Presence of unique molecular identifiers characterized the TCR beta cDNA libraries. Each CDR3 protein gets one entry after TCRdb re-called the PCR reads with MiXCR. The repertoire holds some 890,000 distinct CDR3 sequences, with approximately 50% as singletons. The chain links TRBV7-2 to TRBJ2-3, with D uncertain. The sequence was collected from a girl aged 10 to 17 with multiple sclerosis. The sample was blood. The CDR3 DNA reads as TGTGCCAGCAGCTTCCTCCGTGGTATGGCAGATACGCAGTATTTT. It is translated as CASSFLRGMADTQYF.